This T cell receptor (beta chain) is from a study of neoadjuvant anti-PD-1 for oral cavity cancer. For the study at large: Patients mostly received three to four biweekly nivolumab doses at 3 mg/kg before surgery. Non-progressing patients received a fourth nivolumab dose near day 43, then surgery on days 50-56. Study-wide findings and caveats: Greater tumor shrinkage accompanied bigger post-treatment sizes of preexisting clones.

Profiling relied on immunoSEQ multiplex PCR, and the TCRdb table lists in-frame clones only, not all of them. The sample contains tens of thousands of clones, about 25% of which appear only once. Germline values: CDR1 SQVTM, CDR2 ANQGSEA. CDR3 length: 11 amino acids. Between the trimmed V and J ends, which lost 4 bases and 1 base, there was a span of 4 bases. The time point denotes: after neoadjuvant nivolumab, at surgical resection. As to this clone: Its target is unknown.

The V call is TRBV29-1, the J call TRBJ1-1; D is unresolved. Sample: tumor tissue, taken after nivolumab (anti-PD-1) treatment. This receptor was taken from a person between 40 and 80 years old with oral cavity squamous cell carcinoma. The CDR3 DNA sequence: TGCAGCGTTGGGGAGAACACTGAAGCTTTCTTT. Translating gives CSVGENTEAFF.